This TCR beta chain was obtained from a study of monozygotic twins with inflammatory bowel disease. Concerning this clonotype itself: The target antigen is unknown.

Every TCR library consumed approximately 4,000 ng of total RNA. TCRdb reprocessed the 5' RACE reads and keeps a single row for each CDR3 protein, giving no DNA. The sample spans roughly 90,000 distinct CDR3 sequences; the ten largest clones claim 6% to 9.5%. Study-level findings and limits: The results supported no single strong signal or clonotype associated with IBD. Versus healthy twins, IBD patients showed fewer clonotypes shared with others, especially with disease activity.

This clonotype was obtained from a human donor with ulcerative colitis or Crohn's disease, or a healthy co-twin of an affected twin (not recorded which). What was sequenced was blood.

The CDR3 loop is CASSPRDRAHEQYF. The rearrangement links TRBV5-1 to TRBJ2-7; TCRdb designates TRBD1, a call that cannot be tested without DNA. Germline-derived CDR1 and CDR2 are SGHRS and YFSETQ. CDR3 size: 14 residues.